This paragraph covers one TCR beta chain sequence. Its antigen remains unidentified. There are no base qualities to consult, and no much larger clone falls within one base. The sample belongs to a study of OX40 agonist ivuxolimab in advanced cancers. Background for the entire study: The costimulatory receptor OX40 (CD134) was targeted by ivuxolimab, a fully human IgG2 agonistic monoclonal antibody. Intravenous ivuxolimab was administered to patients every 2 weeks at six dose levels: 0.01, 0.1, 0.3, 1.5, 3 and 10 mg/kg. Of the approximately 54 dose-escalation patients, hepatocellular carcinoma was present in some 19, melanoma in approximately 15, renal cell carcinoma in 9 and head and neck cancer in 9. In the dose-escalation cohort, more than 75% of patients were male, and the mean age was approximately 55 years, with a range of 23 to 79. Patients were allowed to have had prior anti-PD-1, anti-PD-L1 or anti-CTLA-4 therapy, and 40% of the dose-escalation patients had been treated with checkpoint inhibitors. Partial responses occurred in three dose-escalation patients: two with cutaneous melanoma and one with hepatocellular carcinoma. Peripheral TCRbeta sequencing was intended to test whether TCR sequence diversity was altered and clonal T-cell expansion was caused by ivuxolimab. The monotherapy dose-escalation portion (N of about 49 patients) of the phase I ivuxolimab trial is reported in the paper. The research as a whole found: At doses of 0.1 to 3.0 mg/kg, clonal expansion of both CD4+ and CD8+ T cells in blood was seen between baseline and week 6. The antigen specificity of the clonally expanded peripheral T cells was not determined. After ivuxolimab, more expanded clones were found on average in CD8+ T cells than in CD4+ T cells. Low levels of normalized T-cell clonal expansion were also seen in some nonresponding patients. Partial responders in the 0.1-3.0 mg/kg groups had among the lowest normalized peripheral clonal expansion, especially among CD8+ T cells.

Patients with a history of autoimmune disease or receiving systemic immunosuppression were excluded from the trial. In every dose cohort, peripheral blood was drawn for TCR sequencing at baseline, cycle 4 day 1, and cycle 7 day 1. The samples were taken from a phase I, first-in-human, multicenter, open-label dose-escalation trial of ivuxolimab. Adults with locally advanced or metastatic melanoma, renal cell, hepatocellular, or head and neck squamous cell carcinoma were enrolled in the trial. Before TCR sequencing, CD4+ T cells and CD8+ T cells were sorted from peripheral blood as separate populations. Genomic DNA was extracted from sorted cells for sequencing of the TCRbeta CDR3 region. The immunoSEQ Assay was used for sequencing of TCRbeta CDR3 regions. This is the immuneACCESS table as TCRdb keeps it, with only in-frame sequences that have V and J called. A part of the clones is gone; compared with another copy, unresolved V genes explain less than half, and the rest is unexplained. The sample table lists roughly 70,000 clones, about four fifths of them with a count of one. The ten largest clones represent around 6.7% of the sample.

The germline V gene (reference sequence) gives CDR1 as SGHKS and CDR2 as YYEKEE. Counted from cysteine to phenylalanine, this CDR3 has 16 amino acids. The retained sequence is limited to the CDR3, 48 bases, with the frame set at the first base. V sheds 4 bases and J sheds 2 bases, leaving 18 bases between their ends. The input for sequencing was CD4+ or CD8+ T cells sorted from blood, taken in a trial of the OX40 agonist ivuxolimab. The chain employs TRBV5-5 and TRBJ1-2; TRBD1 is a possible D gene, resting on 6 matching bases. This sequence originates from an adult with an advanced solid tumor such as melanoma, head and neck, liver or kidney cancer. The sequence in DNA is TGTGCCAGCAGCCTATCACAGGGTCTGGGGAACTATGGCTACACCTTC. This yields the protein CASSLSQGLGNYGYTF.